This entry lists 14 T cell receptor beta chains sequenced from one sample in a study of T cell changes during pregnancy in multiple sclerosis. TCRdb's table, derived via immunoSEQ multiplex PCR, lists solely in-frame clones and lacks some. Found here are about 79,000 clones, 85% to 95% of them singletons; the top ten hold around 0.7%. Sequencing used peripheral blood, obtained in the second trimester of pregnancy. Receptors originate from a female donor in good health, enrolled as a control in a pregnancy study.

The chain recombines TRBV18 with TRBJ1-5; D is undetermined. Germline V gene lookup returns CDR1 KGHSH and CDR2 LQKENI. Trimming took off 5 bases at V and 4 bases at J, with 21 bases between the two ends. CDR3 length: 17 amino acids. This CDR3 is CASSLLETRFSNQPQHF. The CDR3 region has the DNA TGTGCCAGCTCATTGCTCGAGACTAGGTTCAGTAATCAGCCCCAGCATTTT.

The chain has TRBV5-6 and TRBJ2-6; TRBD1 matches 8 bases. With V trimmed by 4 bases and J by 12 bases, 12 bases remained unmatched. The CDR3 is made up of 15 amino acids. The germline CDR1 and CDR2 sequences are SGHDT and YYEEEE. CDR3 in amino acids: CASSRAIDRGVVLTF. The CDR3 nucleotides are TGTGCCAGCAGCCGCGCGATCGACAGGGGCGTCGTCCTGACTTTC.

The gene calls are TRBV19 and TRBJ2-7; TRBD1 matches at 10 bases. V lost 5 bases and J lost 5; bases outside the gene matches: 6. Per the germline V gene, CDR1 is LNHDA and CDR2 is SQIVND (reference sequence). CDR3 length: 14 residues. The CDR3 DNA reads as TGTGCCAGTAGTCCGCGGGACAGGGGCCACGAGCAGTACTTC. Its translation: CASSPRDRGHEQYF.

The J gene is TRBJ1-2, the V gene TRBV7-2; perhaps TRBD1 as D (6 bases). Per the germline V gene, CDR1 is SGHTA and CDR2 is FQGNSA. This CDR3 has 15 residues. V gave up 1 base and J gave up 8 bases, with 17 bases separating them. The CDR3 nucleotides are TGTGCCAGCAGCTTAGTTGGGGGCCTAACGGGAGGCTACACCTTC. Its protein product is CASSLVGGLTGGYTF.

This chain joins TRBV7-9 and TRBJ2-1, with TRBD2 matching over 9 bases. This CDR3 comprises 15 residues. Germline lookup yields CDR1 SEHNR and CDR2 FQNEAQ (reference sequence). V dropped 1 base and J dropped 3; count of bases not matched to a gene: 1. The CDR3 region is CASSLGRGGYNEQFF. CDR3 nucleotide sequence: TGTGCCAGCAGCTTAGGGCGGGGGGGCTACAATGAGCAGTTCTTC.

The chain carries TRBV19 and TRBJ2-7; 8 bases align to TRBD1. The length of the CDR3 is 13 residues. With 6 bases clipped from V and 2 bases from J, the junction kept 3 bases outside the gene matches. Germline V gives CDR1 LNHDA, CDR2 SQIVND (reference sequence). CDR3 region: CASRDRATYEQYF. The CDR3 nucleotides read TGTGCCAGTAGGGACAGGGCTACCTACGAGCAGTACTTC.

In nucleotides, the CDR3 is TGTGCCAGCACAGAGCGGGGGGGGCCCTCCAGGGAGCTGTTTTTT. Residues: CASTERGGPSRELFF. This chain joins TRBV2 and TRBJ2-2; TRBD2 agrees at 10 bases. The CDR3 contains 15 residues. V gave up 7 bases and J gave up 9 bases; unmatched junction bases: 11. Looked up from germline, CDR1 is SNHLY and CDR2 is FYNNEI.

The table lists this clone with a count of one. The gene calls are TRBV5-1 and TRBJ1-2; 7 bases match TRBD1. CDR3 length: 14 amino acids. V shed 5 bases and J 7 bases; nucleotides not matched to a gene: 11. The germline V gene encodes CDR1 SGHRS and CDR2 YFSETQ. The CDR3 nucleotides are TGCGCCAGCAGTCACGCAGGGGGTTCAATTGGCTACACCTTC. Protein product: CASSHAGGSIGYTF.

V gene TRBV9 combines with J gene TRBJ1-4, with a weak D call TRBD1 (5 bases). The CDR3 is made up of 14 amino acids. V was cut by 3 bases and J by 7 bases, with 13 bases left in between. Germline V gives CDR1 SGDLS, CDR2 YYNGEE. The CDR3 sequence is CASSARVPGEKLFF. The CDR3 nucleotides are TGTGCCAGCAGCGCCAGGGTTCCAGGTGAAAAACTGTTTTTT.

This clone occurred once. The chain couples TRBV6-1 to TRBJ2-5, with TRBD1 matching 8 bases. The J segment lost 1 base and the V segment lost 3 bases, leaving 4 bases of the junction unmatched. Germline loops: CDR1 MNHNS, CDR2 SASEGT. The CDR3 totals 15 residues. The CDR3 sequence is CASSDATGGQETQYF. DNA for the CDR3: TGTGCCAGCAGTGACGCAACAGGGGGCCAAGAGACCCAGTACTTC.

This clone occurred once. The chain carries TRBV7-9 and TRBJ2-5; a possible D gene is TRBD1 (7 bases). Germline CDR1 SEHNR, CDR2 FQNEAQ (reference sequence). V shed 5 bases and J shed 4 bases, with 17 bases lying between them. This CDR3 has 15 amino acids. The CDR3 here is CASSKGQAGGETQYF. CDR3 nucleotide sequence: TGTGCCAGCAGCAAAGGACAGGCCGGGGGAGAGACCCAGTACTTC.

The V and J genes are TRBV27 and TRBJ1-3, with TRBD1 identical over 8 bases. The CDR3 runs 14 residues. Germline V gives CDR1 MNHEY, CDR2 SMNVEV (reference sequence). With V trimmed by 6 bases and J by 4 bases, 5 bases remained unmatched. CDR3 region: CASSYRGMGNTIYF. In DNA form, the CDR3 reads TGTGCCAGCAGCTACAGGGGGATGGGAAACACCATATATTTT.

The CDR3 DNA follows: TGTGCCTGGAGTCTTACAGTCTCCTACGAGCAGTACTTC. Protein sequence: CAWSLTVSYEQYF. The rearrangement joins TRBV30 to TRBJ2-7; D gene ambiguous. This CDR3 spans 13 amino acids. V was cut by 2 bases and J by 0 bases, with 8 bases left in between. The germline gives CDR1 GTSNPN, CDR2 SVGIG (reference sequence).

This clone appeared a single time. The chain links TRBV27 to TRBJ2-7; 11 nucleotides match TRBD1. The CDR3 runs to 15 residues. The V and J ends lost 3 bases and 4 bases, in that order; junction bases with no gene match: 5. Germline CDR1 is MNHEY and CDR2 is SMNVEV (reference sequence). The CDR3 DNA reads as TGTGCCAGCAGTTTGGGGACAGGGGGAAAGTACGAGCAGTACTTC. Protein: CASSLGTGGKYEQYF.